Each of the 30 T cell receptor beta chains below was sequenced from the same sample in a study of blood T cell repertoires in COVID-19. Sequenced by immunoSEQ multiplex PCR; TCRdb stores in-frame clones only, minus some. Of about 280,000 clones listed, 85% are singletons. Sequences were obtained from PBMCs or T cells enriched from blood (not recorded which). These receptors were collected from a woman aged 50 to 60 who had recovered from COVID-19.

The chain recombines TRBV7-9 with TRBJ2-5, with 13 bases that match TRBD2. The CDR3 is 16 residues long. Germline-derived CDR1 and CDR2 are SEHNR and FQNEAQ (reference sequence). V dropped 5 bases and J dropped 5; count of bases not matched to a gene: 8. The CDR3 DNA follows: TGTGCCAGCAGCCCTCGACTAGCGGGAGGCACCGAGACCCAGTACTTC. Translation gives CASSPRLAGGTETQYF.

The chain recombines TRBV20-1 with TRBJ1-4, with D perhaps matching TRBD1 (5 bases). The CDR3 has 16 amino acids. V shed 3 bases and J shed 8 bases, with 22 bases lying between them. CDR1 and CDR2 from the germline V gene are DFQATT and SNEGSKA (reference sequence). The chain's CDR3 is CSASLGARLPREKLFF. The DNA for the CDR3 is TGCAGTGCTAGTCTTGGGGCTCGCCTTCCGAGAGAAAAACTGTTTTTT.

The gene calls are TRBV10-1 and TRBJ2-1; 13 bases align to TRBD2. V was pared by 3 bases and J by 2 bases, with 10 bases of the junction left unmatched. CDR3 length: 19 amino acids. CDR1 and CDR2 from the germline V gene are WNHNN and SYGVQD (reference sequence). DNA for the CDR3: TGCGCCAGCAGTGACCTGGGGACTAGCGGGGCCGGAGCCTACAATGAGCAGTTCTTC. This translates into CASSDLGTSGAGAYNEQFF.

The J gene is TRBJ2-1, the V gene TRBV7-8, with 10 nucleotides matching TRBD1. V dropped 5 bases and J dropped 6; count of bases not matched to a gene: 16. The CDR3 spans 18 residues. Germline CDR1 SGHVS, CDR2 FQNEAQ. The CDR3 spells CASSRTIMGQGPSNEQFF. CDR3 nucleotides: TGTGCCAGCAGCCGAACTATCATGGGACAGGGGCCCTCCAATGAGCAGTTCTTC.

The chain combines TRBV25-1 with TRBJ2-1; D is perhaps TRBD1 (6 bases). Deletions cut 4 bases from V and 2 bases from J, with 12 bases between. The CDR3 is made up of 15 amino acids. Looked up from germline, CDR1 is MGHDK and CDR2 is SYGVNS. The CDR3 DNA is TGTGCCAGCAGTGCGGGACACAGAACCTACAATGAGCAGTTCTTC. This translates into CASSAGHRTYNEQFF. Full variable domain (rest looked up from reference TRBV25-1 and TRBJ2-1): EADIYQTPRYLVIGTGKKITLECSQTMGHDKMYWYQQDPGMELHLIHYSYGVNSTEKGDLSSESTVSRIRTEHFPLTLESARPSHTSQYLCASSAGHRTYNEQFFGPGTRLTVL.

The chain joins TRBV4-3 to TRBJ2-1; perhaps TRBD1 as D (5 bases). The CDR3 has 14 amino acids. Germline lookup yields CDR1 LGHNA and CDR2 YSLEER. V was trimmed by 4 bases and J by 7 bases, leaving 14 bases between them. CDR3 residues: CASSRTQGRNEQFF. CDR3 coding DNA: TGCGCCAGCAGCCGCACCCAGGGCCGTAATGAGCAGTTCTTC.

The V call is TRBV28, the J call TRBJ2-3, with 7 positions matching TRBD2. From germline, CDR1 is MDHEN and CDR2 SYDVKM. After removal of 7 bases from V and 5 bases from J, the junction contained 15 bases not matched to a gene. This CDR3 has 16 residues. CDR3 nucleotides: TGTGCCAGCACCCCCCTTGAGGCGGTAGCGGGAGATACGCAGTATTTT. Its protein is CASTPLEAVAGDTQYF.

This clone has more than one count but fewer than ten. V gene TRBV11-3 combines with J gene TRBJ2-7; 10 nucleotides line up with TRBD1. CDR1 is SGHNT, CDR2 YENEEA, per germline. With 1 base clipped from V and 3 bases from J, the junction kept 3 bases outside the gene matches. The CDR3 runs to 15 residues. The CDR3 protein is CASSLVGTGVYEQYF. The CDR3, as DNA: TGTGCCAGCAGCTTAGTCGGGACAGGGGTCTACGAGCAGTACTTC.

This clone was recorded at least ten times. As DNA, the CDR3 is TGTGCCAGCAGCTGGGACAGGAACACTGAAGCTTTCTTT. This gives the protein CASSWDRNTEAFF. The chain links TRBV5-6 to TRBJ1-1; 7 nucleotides match TRBD1. The J segment lost 1 base and the V segment lost 3 bases, leaving 0 bases of the junction unmatched. Germline values: CDR1 SGHDT, CDR2 YYEEEE. The CDR3 loop spans 13 amino acids.

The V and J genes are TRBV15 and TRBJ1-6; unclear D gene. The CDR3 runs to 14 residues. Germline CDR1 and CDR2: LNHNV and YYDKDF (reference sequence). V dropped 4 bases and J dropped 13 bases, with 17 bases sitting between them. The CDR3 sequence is CATSIKTTTGPLHF. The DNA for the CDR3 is TGTGCCACCAGCATCAAGACGACGACCGGGCCCCTCCACTTT.

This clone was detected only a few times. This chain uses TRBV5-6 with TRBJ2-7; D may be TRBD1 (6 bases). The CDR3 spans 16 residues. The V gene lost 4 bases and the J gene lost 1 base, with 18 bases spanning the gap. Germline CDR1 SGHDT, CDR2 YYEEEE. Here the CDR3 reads CASSVLGDIGSYEQYF. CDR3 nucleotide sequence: TGTGCCAGCAGCGTGCTGGGGGACATTGGGTCCTACGAGCAGTACTTC.

The CDR3 DNA is TGTGCCAGCAGCTTCCCCACCAGTGGCTACACCTTC. Its translation is CASSFPTSGYTF. J is TRBJ1-2 and V is TRBV11-2; D uncertain. The ends were cut back, 3 bases at V and 7 bases at J, with 9 bases in the middle. CDR1 and CDR2 (germline): SGHAT, FQNNGV. The CDR3 is made up of 12 amino acids.

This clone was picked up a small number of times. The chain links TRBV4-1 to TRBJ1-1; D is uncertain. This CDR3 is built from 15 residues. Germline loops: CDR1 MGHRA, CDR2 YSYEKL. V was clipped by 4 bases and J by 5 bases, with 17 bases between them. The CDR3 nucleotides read TGCGCCAGCAGCCCTGCGTTCCGGGGAAGGACTGAAGCTTTCTTT. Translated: CASSPAFRGRTEAFF.

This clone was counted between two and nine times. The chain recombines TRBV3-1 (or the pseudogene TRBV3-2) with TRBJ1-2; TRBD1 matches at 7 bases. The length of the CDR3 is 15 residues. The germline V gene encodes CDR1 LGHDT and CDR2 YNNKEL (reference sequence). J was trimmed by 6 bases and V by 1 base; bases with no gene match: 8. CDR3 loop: CASSQGGRGANGYTF. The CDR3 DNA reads TGTGCCAGCAGCCAAGGGGGCAGGGGGGCTAATGGCTACACCTTC.

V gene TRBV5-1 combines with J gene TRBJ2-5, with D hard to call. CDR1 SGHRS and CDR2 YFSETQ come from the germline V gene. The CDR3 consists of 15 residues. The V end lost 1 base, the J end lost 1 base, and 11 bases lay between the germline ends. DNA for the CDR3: TGCGCCAGCAGCTTGAAGCCCACTTTCCAAGAGACCCAGTACTTC. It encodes CASSLKPTFQETQYF.

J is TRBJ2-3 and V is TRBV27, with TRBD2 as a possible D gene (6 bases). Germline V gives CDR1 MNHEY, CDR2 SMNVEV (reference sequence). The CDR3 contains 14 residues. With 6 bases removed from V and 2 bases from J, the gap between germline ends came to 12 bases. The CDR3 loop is CASRIAASTDTQYF. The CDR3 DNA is TGTGCCAGCAGGATAGCGGCCTCCACAGATACGCAGTATTTT.

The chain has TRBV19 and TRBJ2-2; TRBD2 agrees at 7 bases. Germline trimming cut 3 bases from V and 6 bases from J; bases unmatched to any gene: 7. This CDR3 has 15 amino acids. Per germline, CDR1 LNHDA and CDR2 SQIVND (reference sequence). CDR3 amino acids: CASSMQRGGAGELFF. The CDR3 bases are TGTGCCAGTAGTATGCAGCGGGGTGGAGCCGGGGAGCTGTTTTTT. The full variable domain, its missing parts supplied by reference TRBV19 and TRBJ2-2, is DGGITQSPKYLFRKEGQNVTLSCEQNLNHDAMYWYRQDPGQGLRLIYYSQIVNDFQKGDIAEGYSVSREKKESFPLTVTSAQKNPTAFYLCASSMQRGGAGELFFGEGSRLTVL.

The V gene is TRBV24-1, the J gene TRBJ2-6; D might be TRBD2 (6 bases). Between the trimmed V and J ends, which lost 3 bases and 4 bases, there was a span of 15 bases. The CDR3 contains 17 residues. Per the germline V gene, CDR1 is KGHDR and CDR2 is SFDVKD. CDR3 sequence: CATSDRLDTRGANVLTF. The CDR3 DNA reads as TGTGCCACCAGTGATAGACTAGACACACGCGGGGCCAACGTCCTGACTTTC.

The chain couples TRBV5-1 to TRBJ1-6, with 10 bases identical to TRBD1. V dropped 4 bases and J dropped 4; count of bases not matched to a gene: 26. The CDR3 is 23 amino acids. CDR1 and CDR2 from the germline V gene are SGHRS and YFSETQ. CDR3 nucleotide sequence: TGCGCCAGCAGCGGAGCCGGGACAGGGGATCCCCCTACTTATCCGCATTATAATTCACCCCTCCACTTT. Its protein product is CASSGAGTGDPPTYPHYNSPLHF.

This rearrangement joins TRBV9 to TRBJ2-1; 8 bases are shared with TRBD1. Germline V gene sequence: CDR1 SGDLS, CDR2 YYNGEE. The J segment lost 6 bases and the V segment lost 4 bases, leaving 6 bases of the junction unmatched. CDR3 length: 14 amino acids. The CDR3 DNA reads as TGTGCCAGCAGCCCACAGACAGGGGTCAATGAGCAGTTCTTC. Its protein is CASSPQTGVNEQFF.

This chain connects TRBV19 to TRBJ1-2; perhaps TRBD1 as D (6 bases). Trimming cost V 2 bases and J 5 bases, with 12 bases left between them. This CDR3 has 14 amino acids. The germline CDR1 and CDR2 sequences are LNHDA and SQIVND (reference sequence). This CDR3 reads CASSISGGLYGYTF. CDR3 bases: TGTGCCAGTAGTATATCGGGGGGCTTGTATGGCTACACCTTC.

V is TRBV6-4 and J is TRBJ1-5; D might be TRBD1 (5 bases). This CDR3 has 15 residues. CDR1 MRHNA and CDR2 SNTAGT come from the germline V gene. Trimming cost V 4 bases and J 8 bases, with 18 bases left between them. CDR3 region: CASSAKRTGGEPQHF. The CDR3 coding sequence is TGTGCCAGCAGTGCCAAACGAACCGGAGGGGAGCCCCAGCATTTT.

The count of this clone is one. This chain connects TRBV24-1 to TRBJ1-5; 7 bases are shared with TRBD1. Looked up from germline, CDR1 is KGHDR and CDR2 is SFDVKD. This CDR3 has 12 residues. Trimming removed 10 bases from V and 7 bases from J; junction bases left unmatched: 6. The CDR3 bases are TGTGCCACTCAGGGGGAAAGGCAGCCCCAGCATTTT. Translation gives CATQGERQPQHF.

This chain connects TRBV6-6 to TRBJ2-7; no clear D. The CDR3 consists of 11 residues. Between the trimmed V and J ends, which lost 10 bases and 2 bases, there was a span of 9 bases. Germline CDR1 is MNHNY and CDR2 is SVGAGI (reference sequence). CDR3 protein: CATRLTYEQYF. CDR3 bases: TGTGCCACCAGACTCACCTACGAGCAGTACTTC.

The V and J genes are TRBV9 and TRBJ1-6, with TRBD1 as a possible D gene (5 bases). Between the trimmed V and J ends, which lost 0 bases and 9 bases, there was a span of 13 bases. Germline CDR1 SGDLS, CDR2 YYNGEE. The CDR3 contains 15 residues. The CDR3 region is CASSVDPVRGSPLHF. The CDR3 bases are TGTGCCAGCAGCGTAGATCCAGTAAGGGGTTCACCCCTCCACTTT.

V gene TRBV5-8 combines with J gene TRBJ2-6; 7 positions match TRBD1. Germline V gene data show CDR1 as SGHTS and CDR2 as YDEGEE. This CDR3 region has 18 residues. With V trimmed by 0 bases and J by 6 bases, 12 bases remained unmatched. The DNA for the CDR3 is TGTGCCAGCAGCTTGGCAGGGGGTTCTTCGATCGCGGCCAACGTCCTGACTTTC. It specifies CASSLAGGSSIAANVLTF.

DNA for the CDR3: TGTGCCAGCAGCCAAGAGACAGGGGGTAGTTCACCCCTCCACTTT. It encodes CASSQETGGSSPLHF. V and J are TRBV4-2 and TRBJ1-6; 9 nucleotides match TRBD1. V gave up 0 bases and J gave up 9 bases; unmatched junction bases: 3. In germline, CDR1 is LGHNA, CDR2 YNFKEQ. The CDR3 runs 15 residues.

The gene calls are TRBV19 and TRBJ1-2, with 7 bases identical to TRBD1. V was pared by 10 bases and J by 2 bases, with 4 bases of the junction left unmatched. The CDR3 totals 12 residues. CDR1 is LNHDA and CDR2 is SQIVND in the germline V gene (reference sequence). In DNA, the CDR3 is TGTGCCACCGAGGACAGGAACTATGGCTACACCTTC. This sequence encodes CATEDRNYGYTF.

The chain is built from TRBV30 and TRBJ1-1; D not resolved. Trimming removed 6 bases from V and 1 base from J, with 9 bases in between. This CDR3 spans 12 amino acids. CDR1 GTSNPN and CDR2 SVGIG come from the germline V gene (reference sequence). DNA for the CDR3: TGTGCCTGCCCTGGCAGGAACACTGAAGCTTTCTTT. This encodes CACPGRNTEAFF.

The CDR3 sequence is CASSPGQNNYGYTF. CDR3 sequence (DNA): TGTGCCAGTAGTCCGGGACAGAATAACTATGGCTACACCTTC. The chain is built from TRBV19 and TRBJ1-2; the match to TRBD1 covers 7 bases. Germline CDR1 reads LNHDA; CDR2 reads SQIVND (reference sequence). The CDR3 has 14 amino acids. Trimming removed 5 bases from V and 1 base from J; junction bases left unmatched: 4.